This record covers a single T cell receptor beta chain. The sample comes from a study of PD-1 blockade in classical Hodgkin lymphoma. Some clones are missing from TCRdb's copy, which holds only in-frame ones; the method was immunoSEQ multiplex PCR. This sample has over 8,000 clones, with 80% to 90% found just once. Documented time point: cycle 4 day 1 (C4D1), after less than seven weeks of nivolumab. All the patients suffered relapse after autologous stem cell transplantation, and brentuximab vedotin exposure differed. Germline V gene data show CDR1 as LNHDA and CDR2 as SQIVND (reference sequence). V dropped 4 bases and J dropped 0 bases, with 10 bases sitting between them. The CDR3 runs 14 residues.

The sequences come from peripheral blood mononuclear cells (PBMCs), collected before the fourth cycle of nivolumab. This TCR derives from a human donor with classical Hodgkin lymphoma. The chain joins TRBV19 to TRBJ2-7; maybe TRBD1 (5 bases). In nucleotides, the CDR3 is TGTGCCAGTAGTACCGTCAGGGACTCCTACGAGCAGTACTTC. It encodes CASSTVRDSYEQYF.